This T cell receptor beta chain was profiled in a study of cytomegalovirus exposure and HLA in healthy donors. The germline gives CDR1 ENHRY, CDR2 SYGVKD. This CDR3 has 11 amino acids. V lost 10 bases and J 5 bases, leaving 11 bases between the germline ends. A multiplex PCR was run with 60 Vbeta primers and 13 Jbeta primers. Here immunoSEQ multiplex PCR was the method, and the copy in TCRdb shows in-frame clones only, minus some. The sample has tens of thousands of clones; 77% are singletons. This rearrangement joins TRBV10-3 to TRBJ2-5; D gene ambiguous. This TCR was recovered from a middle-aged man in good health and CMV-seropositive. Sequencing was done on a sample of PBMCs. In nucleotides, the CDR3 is TGTGCCACCGGGTATTACGAGACCCAGTACTTC. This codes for CATGYYETQYF.